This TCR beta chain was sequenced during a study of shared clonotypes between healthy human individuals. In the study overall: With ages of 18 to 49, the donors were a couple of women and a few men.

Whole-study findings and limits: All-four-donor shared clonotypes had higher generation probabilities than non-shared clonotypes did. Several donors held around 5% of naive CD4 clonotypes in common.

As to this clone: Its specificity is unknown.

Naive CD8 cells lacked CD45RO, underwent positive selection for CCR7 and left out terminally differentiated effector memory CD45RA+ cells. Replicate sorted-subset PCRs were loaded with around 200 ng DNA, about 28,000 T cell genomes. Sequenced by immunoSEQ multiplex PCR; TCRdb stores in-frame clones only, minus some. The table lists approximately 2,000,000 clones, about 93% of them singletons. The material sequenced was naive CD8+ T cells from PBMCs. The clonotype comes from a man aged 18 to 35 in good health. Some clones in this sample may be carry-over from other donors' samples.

CDR3 sequence reads: CASTPRQANNEQFF. CDR3 DNA sequence: TGTGCCAGCACCCCTAGACAGGCCAACAATGAGCAGTTCTTC. This rearrangement joins TRBV2 to TRBJ2-1; weak D call: TRBD1 (6 bases). Between the trimmed V and J ends, which lost 7 bases and 5 bases, there was a span of 15 bases. CDR1 and CDR2 (germline): SNHLY, FYNNEI. This CDR3 is built from 14 residues. Full variable domain (rest looked up from reference TRBV2 and TRBJ2-1): EPEVTQTPSHQVTQMGQEVILRCVPISNHLYFYWYRQILGQKVEFLVSFYNNEISEKSEIFDDQFSVERPDGSNFTLKIRSTKLEDSAMYFCASTPRQANNEQFFGPGTRLTVL.